The 4 T cell receptor beta chains in this list originate from one sample, sequenced in a study of blood T cell repertoires in COVID-19. The protocol was immunoSEQ multiplex PCR, while the TCRdb copy is restricted to in-frame clones and leaves out a portion. The table records 110,000 to 150,000 clones, roughly 85% of them present only once. The sequenced sample consisted of PBMCs or T cells enriched from blood (not recorded which). The receptors were gathered from a middle-aged man who had recovered from COVID-19.

V usage is TRBV7-2 and J usage is TRBJ2-1; 7 nucleotides line up with TRBD1. The CDR3 is made up of 14 amino acids. Germline V gene data show CDR1 as SGHTA and CDR2 as FQGNSA. Unmatched junction bases numbered 6, after V lost 2 bases and J lost 8 bases. The CDR3: CASSLRQGGHEQFF. CDR3 coding DNA: TGTGCCAGCAGCTTACGACAGGGCGGGCATGAGCAGTTCTTC.

The V call is TRBV5-1, the J call TRBJ2-5; a possible D gene is TRBD1 (6 bases). Germline assignment: CDR1 SGHRS and CDR2 YFSETQ. The V end was cut by 2 bases, the J end by 2 bases, with 10 bases between. This CDR3 spans 14 amino acids. This CDR3 reads CASSFGQSQETQYF. CDR3 DNA: TGCGCCAGCAGCTTCGGACAGTCACAAGAGACCCAGTACTTC.

The rearrangement uses TRBV5-1 and TRBJ1-3; tentatively, D is TRBD1 (5 bases). Trimming removed 0 bases from V and 8 bases from J, with 12 bases in between. This CDR3 comprises 14 residues. Germline V gene lookup returns CDR1 SGHRS and CDR2 YFSETQ. CDR3 amino acids: CASSLEGRVDTIYF. CDR3 in DNA: TGCGCCAGCAGCTTGGAGGGCAGGGTGGACACCATATATTTT.

This clone was counted once. The rearrangement links TRBV4-3 to TRBJ2-5; D may be TRBD2 (6 bases). V was cut by 4 bases and J by 0 bases, with 12 bases left in between. The germline V gene has CDR1 LGHNA and CDR2 YSLEER. This CDR3 comprises 15 residues. The CDR3 is CASSLLRGYQETQYF. The CDR3 DNA sequence: TGCGCCAGCAGCCTCCTTCGGGGGTACCAAGAGACCCAGTACTTC.